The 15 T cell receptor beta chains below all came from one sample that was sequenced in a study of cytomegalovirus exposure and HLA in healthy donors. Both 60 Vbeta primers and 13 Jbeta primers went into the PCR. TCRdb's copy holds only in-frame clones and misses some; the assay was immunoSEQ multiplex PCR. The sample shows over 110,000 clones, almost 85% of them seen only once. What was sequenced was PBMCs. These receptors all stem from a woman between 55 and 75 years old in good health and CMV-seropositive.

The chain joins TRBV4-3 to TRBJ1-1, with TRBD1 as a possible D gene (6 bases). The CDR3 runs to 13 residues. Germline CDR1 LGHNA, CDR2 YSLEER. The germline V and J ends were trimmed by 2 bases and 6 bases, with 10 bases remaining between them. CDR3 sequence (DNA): TGCGCCAGCAGCCAATTCAGACAGGCTGAAGCTTTCTTT. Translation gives CASSQFRQAEAFF.

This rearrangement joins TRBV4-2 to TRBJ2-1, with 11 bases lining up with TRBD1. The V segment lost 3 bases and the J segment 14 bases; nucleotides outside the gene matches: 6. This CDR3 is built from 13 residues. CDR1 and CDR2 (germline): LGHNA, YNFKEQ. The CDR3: CASSQDRGRAKFF. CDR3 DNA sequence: TGTGCCAGCAGCCAGGACAGGGGGCGCGCAAAGTTCTTC.

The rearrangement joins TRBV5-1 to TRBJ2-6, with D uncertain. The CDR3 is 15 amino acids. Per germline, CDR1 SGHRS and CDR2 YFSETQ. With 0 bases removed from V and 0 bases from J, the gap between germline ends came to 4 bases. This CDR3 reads CASSLAGSGANVLTF. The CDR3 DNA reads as TGCGCCAGCAGCTTGGCCGGCTCTGGGGCCAACGTCCTGACTTTC.

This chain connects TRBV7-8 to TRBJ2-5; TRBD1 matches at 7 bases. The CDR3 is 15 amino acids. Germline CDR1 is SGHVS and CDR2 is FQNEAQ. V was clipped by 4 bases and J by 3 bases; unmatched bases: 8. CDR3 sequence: CASSSPNRGEETQYF. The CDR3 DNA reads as TGTGCCAGCAGCTCCCCGAACAGGGGCGAAGAGACCCAGTACTTC.

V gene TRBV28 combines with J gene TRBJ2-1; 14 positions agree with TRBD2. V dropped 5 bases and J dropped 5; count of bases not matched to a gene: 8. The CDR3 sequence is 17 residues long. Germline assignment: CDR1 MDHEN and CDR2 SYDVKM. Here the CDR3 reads CASSTGTSGRIHNEQFF. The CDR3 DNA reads TGTGCCAGCAGTACCGGGACTAGCGGGAGAATCCACAATGAGCAGTTCTTC.

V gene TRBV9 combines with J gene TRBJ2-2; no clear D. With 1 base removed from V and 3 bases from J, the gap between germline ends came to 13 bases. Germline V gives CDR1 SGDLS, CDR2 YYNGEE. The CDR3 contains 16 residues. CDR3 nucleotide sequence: TGTGCCAGCAGCGTATCCCCGGTCCCTTACACCGGGGAGCTGTTTTTT. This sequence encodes CASSVSPVPYTGELFF. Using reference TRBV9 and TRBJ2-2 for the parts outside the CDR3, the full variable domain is DSGVTQTPKHLITATGQRVTLRCSPRSGDLSVYWYQQSLDQGLQFLIQYYNGEERAKGNILERFSAQQFPDLHSELNLSSLELGDSALYFCASSVSPVPYTGELFFGEGSRLTVL.

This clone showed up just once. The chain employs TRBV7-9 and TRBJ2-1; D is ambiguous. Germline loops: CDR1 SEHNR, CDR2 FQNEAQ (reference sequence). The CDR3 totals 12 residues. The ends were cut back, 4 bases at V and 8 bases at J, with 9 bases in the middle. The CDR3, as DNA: TGTGCCAGCAGCTCCCCGTTCGATGAGCAGTTCTTC. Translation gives CASSSPFDEQFF.

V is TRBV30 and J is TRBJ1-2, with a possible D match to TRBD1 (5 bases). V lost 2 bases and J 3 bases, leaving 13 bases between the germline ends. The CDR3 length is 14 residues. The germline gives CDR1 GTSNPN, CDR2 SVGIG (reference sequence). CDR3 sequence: CAWSSGRSYYGYTF. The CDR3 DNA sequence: TGTGCCTGGAGTTCAGGGAGGAGCTACTATGGCTACACCTTC. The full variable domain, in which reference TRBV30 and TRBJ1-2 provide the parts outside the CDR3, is SQTIHQWPATLVQPVGSPLSLECTVEGTSNPNLYWYRQAAGRGLQLLFYSVGIGQISSEVPQNLSASRPQDRQFILSSKKLLLSDSGFYLCAWSSGRSYYGYTFGSGTRLTVV.

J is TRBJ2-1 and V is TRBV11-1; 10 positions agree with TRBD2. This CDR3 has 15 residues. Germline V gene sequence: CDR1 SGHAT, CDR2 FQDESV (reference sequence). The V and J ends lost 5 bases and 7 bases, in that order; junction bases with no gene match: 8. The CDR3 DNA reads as TGTGCCAGCAGCCAAAGCGGGAGGGCCGATAATGAGCAGTTCTTC. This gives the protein CASSQSGRADNEQFF.

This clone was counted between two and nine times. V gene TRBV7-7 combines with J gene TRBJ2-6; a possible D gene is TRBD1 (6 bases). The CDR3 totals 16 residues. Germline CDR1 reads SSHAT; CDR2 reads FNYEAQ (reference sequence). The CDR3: CASPNKQGSGANVLTF. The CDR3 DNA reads TGTGCTAGCCCGAATAAACAGGGCTCTGGGGCCAACGTCCTGACTTTC.

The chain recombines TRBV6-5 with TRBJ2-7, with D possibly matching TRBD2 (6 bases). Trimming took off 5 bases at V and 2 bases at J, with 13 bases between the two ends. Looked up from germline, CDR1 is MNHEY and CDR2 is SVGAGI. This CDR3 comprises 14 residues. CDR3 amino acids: CASSKAGLTYEQYF. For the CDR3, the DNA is TGTGCCAGCAGTAAGGCGGGGTTGACCTACGAGCAGTACTTC.

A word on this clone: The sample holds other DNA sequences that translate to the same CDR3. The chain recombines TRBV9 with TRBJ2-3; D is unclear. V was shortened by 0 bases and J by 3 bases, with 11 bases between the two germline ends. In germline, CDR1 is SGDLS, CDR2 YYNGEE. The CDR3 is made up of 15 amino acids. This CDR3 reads CASSVEAAQTDTQYF. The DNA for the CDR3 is TGTGCCAGCAGCGTAGAGGCGGCTCAGACAGATACGCAGTATTTT.

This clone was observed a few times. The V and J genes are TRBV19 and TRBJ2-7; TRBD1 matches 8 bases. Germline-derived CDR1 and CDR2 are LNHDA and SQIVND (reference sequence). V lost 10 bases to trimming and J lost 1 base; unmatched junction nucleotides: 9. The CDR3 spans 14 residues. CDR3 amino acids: CATGRQGRSYEQYF. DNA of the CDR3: TGTGCCACGGGACGACAGGGGAGGTCCTACGAGCAGTACTTC.

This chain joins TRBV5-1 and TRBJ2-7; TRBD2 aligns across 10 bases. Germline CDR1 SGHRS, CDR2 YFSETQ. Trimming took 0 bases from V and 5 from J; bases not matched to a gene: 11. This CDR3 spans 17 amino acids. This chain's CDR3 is CASSLAPPWTSGDEQYF. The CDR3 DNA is TGCGCCAGCAGCTTGGCCCCACCCTGGACTAGCGGCGACGAGCAGTACTTC.

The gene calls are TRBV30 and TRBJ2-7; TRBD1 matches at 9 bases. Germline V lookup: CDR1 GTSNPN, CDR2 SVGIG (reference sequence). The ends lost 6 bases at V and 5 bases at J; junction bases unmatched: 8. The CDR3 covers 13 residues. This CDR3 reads CACPGQGTHEQYF. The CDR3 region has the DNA TGTGCCTGCCCGGGACAGGGTACCCACGAGCAGTACTTC.